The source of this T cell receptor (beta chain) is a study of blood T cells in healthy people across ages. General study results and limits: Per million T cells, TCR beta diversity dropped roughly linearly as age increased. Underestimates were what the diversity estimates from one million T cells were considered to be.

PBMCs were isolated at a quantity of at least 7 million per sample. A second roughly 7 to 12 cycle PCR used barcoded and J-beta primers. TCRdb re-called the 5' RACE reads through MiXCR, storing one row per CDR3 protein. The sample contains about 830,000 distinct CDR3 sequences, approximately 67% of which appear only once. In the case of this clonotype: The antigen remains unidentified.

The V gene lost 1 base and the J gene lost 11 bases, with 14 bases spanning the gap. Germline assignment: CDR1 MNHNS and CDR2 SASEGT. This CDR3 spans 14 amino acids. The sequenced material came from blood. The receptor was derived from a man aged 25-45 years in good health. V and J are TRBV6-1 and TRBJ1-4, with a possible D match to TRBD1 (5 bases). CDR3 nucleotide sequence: TGTGCCAGCAGTGAAGGGGGGGATGGGTCGAAACTGTTTTTT. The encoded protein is CASSEGGDGSKLFF.